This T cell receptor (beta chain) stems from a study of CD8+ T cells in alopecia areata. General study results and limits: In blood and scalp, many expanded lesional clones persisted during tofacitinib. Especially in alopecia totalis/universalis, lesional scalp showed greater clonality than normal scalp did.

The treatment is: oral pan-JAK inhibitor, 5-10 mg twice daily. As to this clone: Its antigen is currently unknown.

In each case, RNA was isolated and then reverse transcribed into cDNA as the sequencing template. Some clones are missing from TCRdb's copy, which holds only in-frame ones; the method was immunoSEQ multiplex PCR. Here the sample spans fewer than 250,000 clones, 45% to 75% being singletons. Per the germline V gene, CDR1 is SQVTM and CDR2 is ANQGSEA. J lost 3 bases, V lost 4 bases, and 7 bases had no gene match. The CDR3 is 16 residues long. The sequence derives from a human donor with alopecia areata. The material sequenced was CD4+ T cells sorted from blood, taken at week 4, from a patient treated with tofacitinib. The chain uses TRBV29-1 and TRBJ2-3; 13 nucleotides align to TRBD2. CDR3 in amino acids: CSVGLAGGVGTDTQYF. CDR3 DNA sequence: TGCAGCGTTGGACTAGCGGGAGGTGTTGGAACAGATACGCAGTATTTT.